This is a list of T cell receptor beta chains from one sample in a study of T-cell memory formation after mild COVID-19. MiXCR, run by TCRdb on the 5' RACE reads, gives a single entry per CDR3 protein. This table has 90,000 to 120,000 distinct CDR3 sequences, 11% appearing once. Material: PBMCs or a T cell subset sorted from them (not recorded which). These receptors came from a man younger than 35 who had mild COVID-19 (a few samples of this study predate the infection). Cell type and time point are not known. Each CDR3 is given without its conserved first and last residue.

v_call cdr3_length cdr3_aa
TRBV6-2/TRBV6-3 13 ASSYLSTSTDTQY
TRBV11-3 12 ASSSFQKTDTQY
TRBV27 10 ASKGLNEKLF
TRBV10-3 14 AHFSPGTGGNQPQH
TRBV15 12 ATSGDRPGNEQF
TRBV27 12 ASSLGGAYNEQF
TRBV11-2 14 ASSPAGSRNTGELF
TRBV4-1 10 ASSPSGVDYT
TRBV2 13 ASSEVGTSTDTQY
TRBV4-2 14 ASSQDPTSGGETQY
TRBV13 11 ASSPAGYNEQF
TRBV2 12 ASSDFVGTDQAF
TRBV12-3/TRBV12-4 12 ASSPSVQGMSYT
TRBV10-3 12 AISSGTGGNEQF
TRBV4-3 17 ASSQDLETGGPLNTEAF
TRBV12-3/TRBV12-4 15 ATEGGRWGGATDTQY
TRBV12-3/TRBV12-4 16 ASSLDPGTGFANQPQH
TRBV29-1 13 SVEVAAGAPYEQY
TRBV6-4 16 ASSDSMGLAVAKNIQY
TRBV4-1 14 ASSQAERGLYNEQF
TRBV6-5 12 ASGRGGALHTQY
TRBV29-1 12 SVEDREEVYGYT
TRBV6-4 14 ASSASGGDSTDTQY
TRBV7-9 10 ASSLGTPRQF
TRBV7-2 13 ASSLGGDSNQPQH
TRBV7-9 11 ASSWEAGEKLF
TRBV4-3 13 ASSQDFLDGGTQY
TRBV12-3/TRBV12-4 12 ASSFSSSGNTIY
TRBV15 13 ATSSDKAPEETQY
TRBV3-1 12 ASSHQGRDNEQF
TRBV7-2 11 ASRQQGNTEAF
TRBV5-6 13 ASSWGAGGRNEQF
TRBV7-8 13 ASSNPARGNYGYT
TRBV30 13 AWTDERQRSYEQY
TRBV6-2/TRBV6-3 16 ASSYSTGESSYNSPLH
TRBV19 12 ASSIGQGGPPQH
TRBV27 11 ASSLSWGNEQF
TRBV5-1 10 ASSWGDREAF
TRBV9 12 ASSVVGGRNEQF
TRBV13 9 ASSLDGFYT
TRBV30 17 AWSVRDRESISGANVLT
TRBV7-2 16 ASSPDPTFAWGRDTQY